One sample yielded the 32 T cell receptor beta chains listed below, sequenced in a study of blood T cell repertoires in COVID-19 (dated by TCRdb to 2020 to 2021). Library preparation used the immunoSEQ multiplex PCR assay. TCRdb carries this immuneACCESS record with in-frame sequences only. Its versions omit some clonotypes, under half of them owing to an unresolved V gene in the studies checked, with the rest unexplained. A total of about 230,000 clones appear in this sample, 75% to 85% of them only once. In total, the top ten clones hold just under 7.5% of the sample. Sample: peripheral blood. All receptors derive from a woman in her fifties or sixties with acute or convalescent COVID-19.

This chain joins TRBV7-8 and TRBJ2-7; 7 bases are a match to TRBD1. There are 13 residues in the CDR3. Germline V CDR1 and CDR2: SGHVS, FQNEAQ. The V and J ends lost 4 bases and 3 bases, in that order; junction bases with no gene match: 3. This CDR3 is CASSSNRGYEQYF. Here the CDR3 DNA reads TGTGCCAGCAGCTCAAACAGGGGCTACGAGCAGTACTTC. The variable domain in full, completed from reference TRBV7-8 and TRBJ2-7, reads GAGVSQSPRYKVAKRGQDVALRCDPISGHVSLFWYQQALGQGPEFLTYFQNEAQLDKSGLPSDRFFAERPEGSVSTLKIQRTQQEDSAVYLCASSSNRGYEQYFGPGTRLTVT.

The chain joins TRBV19 to TRBJ1-3; the D is unclear. In germline, CDR1 is LNHDA, CDR2 SQIVND (reference sequence). The CDR3 is 16 amino acids. V lost 3 bases, J lost 1 base, and 13 bases lay in between. Written as DNA, the CDR3 is TGTGCCAGTAGTATCGGCGGCAGAGAGTCTGGAAACACCATATATTTT. Translated: CASSIGGRESGNTIYF.

This chain joins TRBV4-3 and TRBJ1-1; no definite D call. CDR3 size: 16 residues. The germline V gene has CDR1 LGHNA and CDR2 YSLEER. Between the trimmed V and J ends, which lost 0 bases and 1 base, there was a span of 12 bases. CDR3 sequence: CASSQDLGAPNTEAFF. The CDR3 DNA is TGCGCCAGCAGCCAAGATCTCGGAGCTCCGAACACTGAAGCTTTCTTT.

This sequence joins TRBV25-1 and TRBJ2-1; TRBD2 matches at 7 bases. V trimming: 4 bases; J trimming: 7 bases; junction bases outside the gene matches: 7. The CDR3 length is 14 residues. The germline V gene has CDR1 MGHDK and CDR2 SYGVNS. The DNA of the CDR3 is TGTGCCAGCAGTGTCCAGCGGGGTGATAATGAGCAGTTCTTC. Translating it yields CASSVQRGDNEQFF.

V usage is TRBV5-1 and J usage is TRBJ2-1; D uncertain. This CDR3 has 13 residues. V gave up 4 bases and J gave up 6 bases, with 11 bases separating them. Germline V CDR1 and CDR2: SGHRS, YFSETQ. For the CDR3, the DNA is TGCGCCAGCAGCCCGGTAAATGGCAATGAGCAGTTCTTC. It encodes CASSPVNGNEQFF.

This chain joins TRBV3-1 (or the pseudogene TRBV3-2) and TRBJ2-5, with a possible D match to TRBD1 (5 bases). V was cut by 0 bases and J by 3 bases, with 14 bases left in between. The CDR3 totals 16 residues. Germline V lookup: CDR1 LGHDT, CDR2 YNNKEL (reference sequence). CDR3 coding DNA: TGTGCCAGCAGCCAAGATGACAGTGGGGATGAAGAGACCCAGTACTTC. Its translation is CASSQDDSGDEETQYF.

This chain connects TRBV15 to TRBJ1-4, with D perhaps matching TRBD1 (5 bases). Per germline, CDR1 LNHNV and CDR2 YYDKDF (reference sequence). V was shortened by 5 bases and J by 5 bases, with 21 bases between the two germline ends. CDR3 size: 17 residues. The CDR3 here is CATSPRRVGFFNEKLFF. In DNA form, the CDR3 reads TGTGCCACCAGCCCGCGCAGGGTTGGCTTCTTCAATGAAAAACTGTTTTTT.

This chain uses TRBV28 with TRBJ1-2; weak D call: TRBD1 (6 bases). Per the germline V gene, CDR1 is MDHEN and CDR2 is SYDVKM. CDR3 length equals 16 residues. Trimming shortened V by 8 bases and J by 4 bases, and 23 bases separated the two germline ends. The CDR3 loop reads CASSRGGRRGGYGYTF. The CDR3 DNA follows: TGTGCCAGCTCAAGAGGAGGCAGGCGAGGGGGCTATGGCTACACCTTC.

V usage is TRBV3-1 (or the pseudogene TRBV3-2) and J usage is TRBJ1-5, with a weak D call TRBD1 (5 bases). In germline, CDR1 is LGHDT, CDR2 YNNKEL (reference sequence). Trimming removed 1 base from V and 1 base from J, with 8 bases in between. CDR3 size: 15 residues. CDR3 bases: TGTGCCAGCAGCCAAGGCCGACAGAGCAATCAGCCCCAGCATTTT. This translates into CASSQGRQSNQPQHF.

The chain recombines TRBV5-1 with TRBJ2-2, with D tentatively TRBD1 (5 bases). CDR3 length equals 16 residues. Germline CDR1 reads SGHRS; CDR2 reads YFSETQ. Trimming stripped 4 bases from V and 0 bases from J, with 13 bases between. The CDR3 region is CASSPDTDANTGELFF. The CDR3 DNA is TGCGCCAGCAGCCCGGACACCGACGCGAACACCGGGGAGCTGTTTTTT.

The V call is TRBV5-4, the J call TRBJ2-1; TRBD2 is a possible D gene (5 bases). CDR3 length: 13 residues. In germline, CDR1 is SGHNT, CDR2 YYREEE (reference sequence). V lost 0 bases to trimming and J lost 7 bases, with 8 bases between them. CDR3 amino acids: CASSLGAENEQFF. The CDR3 DNA follows: TGTGCCAGCAGCTTGGGAGCGGAAAATGAGCAGTTCTTC.

The chain carries TRBV4-2 and TRBJ2-2, with 15 positions matching TRBD2. Germline assignment: CDR1 LGHNA and CDR2 YNFKEQ. The V gene end was trimmed by 4 bases and the J gene end by 6 bases; junction bases not matched to a gene: 12. The CDR3 length is 19 residues. The CDR3 reads CASSPYRTSGGAGAGELFF. CDR3 nucleotide sequence: TGTGCCAGCAGCCCTTATAGGACTAGCGGGGGGGCAGGAGCCGGGGAGCTGTTTTTT.

The chain employs TRBV9 and TRBJ2-5; 9 bases fit TRBD1. The CDR3 runs 15 residues. The V gene's germline CDR1 is SGDLS and CDR2 YYNGEE. V trimming: 4 bases; J trimming: 1 base; junction bases outside the gene matches: 5. CDR3 protein: CASSPGDRAQETQYF. CDR3 in DNA: TGTGCCAGCAGCCCTGGGGACAGGGCCCAAGAGACCCAGTACTTC. The full variable domain, rest sourced from reference TRBV9 and TRBJ2-5, is DSGVTQTPKHLITATGQRVTLRCSPRSGDLSVYWYQQSLDQGLQFLIQYYNGEERAKGNILERFSAQQFPDLHSELNLSSLELGDSALYFCASSPGDRAQETQYFGPGTRLLVL.

This clone was recorded only once. The rearrangement joins TRBV7-9 to TRBJ1-1, with D uncertain. The CDR3 contains 13 residues. V lost 3 bases and J lost 1, with 6 bases in between. Germline CDR1 reads SEHNR; CDR2 reads FQNEAQ (reference sequence). The CDR3 DNA is TGTGCCAGCAGCTTTGAGTGGAACACTGAAGCTTTCTTT. Encoded protein: CASSFEWNTEAFF.

The chain uses TRBV28 and TRBJ2-2; 12 nucleotides align to TRBD2. This CDR3 is 19 amino acids long. CDR1 MDHEN and CDR2 SYDVKM come from the germline V gene. After removal of 3 bases from V and 7 bases from J, the junction contained 15 bases not matched to a gene. The CDR3 spells CASSFPTLAGGPRDGELFF. Written as DNA, the CDR3 is TGTGCCAGCAGTTTCCCAACTCTAGCGGGAGGGCCTAGGGACGGGGAGCTGTTTTTT.

This clone was counted a few times. The chain couples TRBV3-1 (or the pseudogene TRBV3-2) to TRBJ2-2; D remains ambiguous. The length of the CDR3 is 14 residues. Trimming removed 1 base from V and 1 base from J, with 4 bases in between. Germline V CDR1 and CDR2: LGHDT, YNNKEL (reference sequence). This CDR3 reads CASSQARNTGELFF. The CDR3 DNA sequence: TGTGCCAGCAGCCAAGCTCGGAACACCGGGGAGCTGTTTTTT.

The DNA of the CDR3 is TGTGCCACCAGCGCCTTACAGGGGCGAGGCACCGGGGAGCTGTTTTTT. Residues: CATSALQGRGTGELFF. The chain has TRBV24-1 and TRBJ2-2, with 7 nucleotides matching TRBD1. The germline V gene has CDR1 KGHDR and CDR2 SFDVKD. The CDR3 is made up of 16 amino acids. V was clipped by 7 bases and J by 4 bases; unmatched bases: 11.

The V call is TRBV29-1, the J call TRBJ2-5, with D tentatively TRBD1 (6 bases). In germline, CDR1 is SQVTM, CDR2 ANQGSEA. The CDR3 is made up of 14 amino acids. Trimming removed 6 bases at V and 2 bases at J, with 16 bases between. The CDR3 here is CSVLGGPTQETQYF. CDR3 coding DNA: TGCAGCGTCCTAGGGGGACCGACACAAGAGACCCAGTACTTC.

The chain recombines TRBV30 with TRBJ1-1; perhaps TRBD1 as D (5 bases). CDR3 length: 12 residues. Germline loops: CDR1 GTSNPN, CDR2 SVGIG (reference sequence). V dropped 3 bases and J dropped 1 base, with 6 bases sitting between them. CDR3: CAWRQANTEAFF. CDR3 DNA: TGTGCCTGGAGACAGGCGAACACTGAAGCTTTCTTT.

This clone was detected only a few times. The chain uses TRBV10-3 and TRBJ1-1, with 11 nucleotides matching TRBD1. CDR1 is ENHRY, CDR2 SYGVKD, per germline. The CDR3 runs 12 residues. V shed 8 bases, J shed 5 bases, and the junction held 1 base outside the gene matches. The CDR3 is CAIRDRGTEAFF. CDR3 sequence (DNA): TGTGCCATCCGGGACAGGGGGACTGAAGCTTTCTTT.

The chain links TRBV11-3 to TRBJ2-7; TRBD1 aligns across 7 bases. The length of the CDR3 is 13 residues. With 6 bases clipped from V and 6 bases from J, the junction kept 8 bases outside the gene matches. Germline loops: CDR1 SGHNT, CDR2 YENEEA. The CDR3 region has the DNA TGTGCCAGCAGTCCGGACAGGTCTGCCGAGCAGTACTTC. This codes for CASSPDRSAEQYF.

This clone is a singleton in its sample. The rearrangement joins TRBV7-8 to TRBJ1-4; a weak D match, TRBD1 (6 bases). Trimming cost V 0 bases and J 3 bases, with 11 bases left between them. The CDR3 totals 16 residues. From germline, CDR1 is SGHVS and CDR2 FQNEAQ. Here the CDR3 DNA reads TGTGCCAGCAGCTTAGCGACAGGACAGCCTAATGAAAAACTGTTTTTT. Protein: CASSLATGQPNEKLFF.

The V gene is TRBV4-1, the J gene TRBJ2-7, with a weak D call TRBD2 (6 bases). Germline CDR1 MGHRA, CDR2 YSYEKL. This CDR3 is built from 16 residues. V lost 1 base and J lost 3, with 16 bases in between. The CDR3 DNA is TGCGCCAGCAGCCAAGTTCCGGGACTCCCCTACTACGAGCAGTACTTC. As protein: CASSQVPGLPYYEQYF.

The chain couples TRBV3-1 (or the pseudogene TRBV3-2) to TRBJ2-2, with D unclear. Trimming took 1 base from V and 2 from J, leaving 8 bases between them. CDR1 LGHDT and CDR2 YNNKEL come from the germline V gene (reference sequence). This CDR3 has 15 residues. The CDR3 nucleotides read TGTGCCAGCAGCCAAGGGAACAGAAACACCGGGGAGCTGTTTTTT. It yields the protein CASSQGNRNTGELFF.

The chain combines TRBV6-2 or TRBV6-3 with TRBJ1-1; TRBD1 is a possible D gene (6 bases). V was shortened by 0 bases and J by 4 bases, with 12 bases between the two germline ends. The CDR3 is 15 residues long. CDR1 is MNHEY and CDR2 is SVGEGT in the germline V gene. The CDR3 reads CASSYSAGAPTEAFF. CDR3 coding DNA: TGTGCCAGCAGTTACTCCGCGGGGGCGCCCACTGAAGCTTTCTTT.

In its sample, this clone was seen once. V usage is TRBV6-5 and J usage is TRBJ1-2; 8 bases align to TRBD1. Looked up from germline, CDR1 is MNHEY and CDR2 is SVGAGI. With 7 bases clipped from V and 2 bases from J, the junction kept 3 bases outside the gene matches. The CDR3 is made up of 13 amino acids. The CDR3 DNA follows: TGTGCCAGCAACCGACAGGGGAACTATGGCTACACCTTC. It encodes CASNRQGNYGYTF.

The chain has TRBV29-1 and TRBJ1-5, with 9 positions matching TRBD1. The CDR3 runs 13 residues. Germline CDR1 is SQVTM and CDR2 is ANQGSEA. V gave up 7 bases and J gave up 5 bases; unmatched junction bases: 6. The CDR3 DNA reads as TGCAGCGCCGGGACAGGGTCGGATCAGCCCCAGCATTTT. Its protein product is CSAGTGSDQPQHF.

This chain uses TRBV30 with TRBJ2-2; TRBD1 matches at 8 bases. Looked up from germline, CDR1 is GTSNPN and CDR2 is SVGIG (reference sequence). The CDR3 is 15 amino acids. The V segment lost 5 bases and the J segment 4 bases; nucleotides outside the gene matches: 9. Here the CDR3 reads CAWLRQGRTTGELFF. CDR3 coding DNA: TGTGCCTGGCTTAGACAGGGGAGGACCACCGGGGAGCTGTTTTTT.

This clone was detected a few times. The chain employs TRBV28 and TRBJ2-3; 7 bases match TRBD1. This CDR3 is 15 amino acids long. The ends lost 3 bases at V and 2 bases at J; junction bases unmatched: 5. Looked up from germline, CDR1 is MDHEN and CDR2 is SYDVKM. The CDR3 region is CASSFPRGFTDTQYF. In nucleotides, the CDR3 is TGTGCCAGCAGTTTCCCCAGGGGGTTCACAGATACGCAGTATTTT.

The V call is TRBV2, the J call TRBJ1-2, with 7 nucleotides matching TRBD1. Germline-derived CDR1 and CDR2 are SNHLY and FYNNEI. CDR3 length: 14 amino acids. V was pared by 1 base and J by 6 bases, with 5 bases of the junction left unmatched. This CDR3 reads CASSEGRGLNGYTF. CDR3 nucleotide sequence: TGTGCCAGCAGTGAAGGAAGGGGGCTTAATGGCTACACCTTC.

This clone was recorded once. The J gene is TRBJ2-1, the V gene TRBV6-5; a weak D match, TRBD2 (6 bases). Germline CDR1 is MNHEY and CDR2 is SVGAGI. CDR3 length: 15 amino acids. V dropped 4 bases and J dropped 0 bases, with 10 bases sitting between them. The CDR3: CASSWGLRSYNEQFF. CDR3 nucleotide sequence: TGTGCCAGCAGTTGGGGACTTCGCTCCTACAATGAGCAGTTCTTC.

The chain links TRBV5-6 to TRBJ1-1; TRBD1 matches 8 bases. The V segment lost 6 bases and the J segment 11 bases; nucleotides outside the gene matches: 9. CDR3 length: 12 amino acids. The V gene's germline CDR1 is SGHDT and CDR2 YYEEEE. The CDR3 spells CASTPGQVGAFF. The CDR3 nucleotides read TGTGCCAGCACCCCGGGACAGGTCGGGGCTTTCTTT.